Each of the 4 T cell receptor beta chains below was sequenced from the same sample in a study of radiotherapy plus CTLA-4 blockade in lung cancer. Libraries were prepared by immunoSEQ multiplex PCR; TCRdb keeps only in-frame clonotypes and omits some of them. The sample includes some 50,000 clones, around 85% seen only once; the top ten take 3.2%. Source: peripheral blood, taken from a patient treated with radiotherapy plus ipilimumab. The receptors stem from a human donor with non-small cell lung cancer who had a partial response to radiotherapy plus ipilimumab.

This rearrangement joins TRBV7-2 to TRBJ2-7, with 9 bases lining up with TRBD1. The CDR3 runs 16 residues. CDR1 and CDR2 from the germline V gene are SGHTA and FQGNSA. The ends lost 1 base at V and 4 bases at J; junction bases unmatched: 8. The CDR3 reads CASSLVPTGGQYEQYF. DNA of the CDR3: TGTGCCAGCAGCTTAGTCCCGACAGGGGGGCAATACGAGCAGTACTTC.

This clone was observed a single time. The same CDR3 is also encoded by other DNA sequences in this sample. The chain combines TRBV6-5 with TRBJ2-7, with 9 bases fitting TRBD1. Germline V CDR1 and CDR2: MNHEY, SVGAGI. The CDR3 runs to 14 residues. J lost 1 base, V lost 5 bases, and 3 bases had no gene match. In nucleotides, the CDR3 is TGTGCCAGCAGTCCGGGACAGGGTTCCTACGAGCAGTACTTC. Its translation: CASSPGQGSYEQYF.

This clone was detected once. The genes are TRBV29-1 and TRBJ2-2; a weak D match, TRBD1 (6 bases). Germline loops: CDR1 SQVTM, CDR2 ANQGSEA. The CDR3 is made up of 13 amino acids. V gave up 6 bases and J gave up 5 bases, with 13 bases separating them. CDR3 amino acids: CSVGNRETGELFF. Here the CDR3 DNA reads TGCAGCGTGGGGAACAGGGAAACCGGGGAGCTGTTTTTT.

A single count supports this clone. This chain uses TRBV5-1 with TRBJ1-6; 9 bases align to TRBD1. Germline V gene lookup returns CDR1 SGHRS and CDR2 YFSETQ. J was trimmed by 0 bases and V by 3 bases; bases with no gene match: 13. The CDR3 spans 20 residues. CDR3 in DNA: TGCGCCAGCAGCTCGATCACCCCGGGACAGGGAAGCTCCTATAATTCACCCCTCCACTTT. Translation: CASSSITPGQGSSYNSPLHF.